This is a list of T cell receptor beta chains from one sample in a study of CD8 T cells in ankylosing spondylitis. In TCRdb, the 5' RACE reads were re-called with MiXCR into one record per CDR3 protein. The sample records 250,000 or so distinct CDR3 sequences, roughly a quarter being singletons. Sequencing was done on a sample of blood, either unsorted or a sorted T cell fraction (not recorded which). The receptors originated from a male donor with ankylosing spondylitis or in good health (not recorded which). CDR3s include the opening cysteine and the closing phenylalanine or tryptophan. The order of the fields is V gene, D gene, clone size, J gene, CDR3 protein, CDR3 DNA. D genes are given only for firm matches. Only part of the rows carry a size: once, few, many, or a class if the clone is expanded.

>TRBV20-1|-|few|TRBJ2-7
CSALGGRDYEQYF
TGCAGTGCCCTCGGGGGAAGAGACTACGAGCAGTACTTC
>TRBV10-3|TRBD1|many|TRBJ1-1
CAIRRTGVSTEAFF
TGTGCCATCAGGCGGACAGGGGTGAGCACTGAAGCTTTCTTT
>TRBV23-1|-|-|TRBJ2-7
CASSQSARNEQYF
TGCGCCAGCAGTCAATCGGCCAGGAACGAGCAGTACTTC
>TRBV12-3/TRBV12-4|-|-|TRBJ2-1
CASSLLQGLQFF
TGTGCCAGCAGTTTGTTACAGGGCCTACAGTTCTTC
>TRBV29-1|TRBD1|few|TRBJ2-7
CSARDSVGEQYF
TGCAGCGCAAGGGACAGCGTGGGGGAGCAGTACTTC
>TRBV6-5|-|-|TRBJ1-5
CASSYTRTGQPQHF
TGTGCCAGCAGTTACACTAGGACGGGGCAGCCCCAGCATTTT
>TRBV20-1|-|many|TRBJ2-5
CSAQRGTVQETQYF
TGCAGTGCCCAGCGTGGGACGGTCCAAGAGACCCAGTACTTC
>TRBV2|-|many|TRBJ1-2
CASAQFLANYGYTF
TGTGCCAGTGCCCAGTTTCTAGCTAACTATGGCTACACCTTC
>TRBV12-3/TRBV12-4|-|many|TRBJ1-5
CASSLGTVYQPQHF
TGTGCCAGCAGTTTAGGGACAGTATATCAGCCCCAGCATTTT
>TRBV29-1|-|many|TRBJ1-2
CSVDSPGNYGYTF
TGCAGCGTTGATTCCCCAGGGAACTATGGCTACACCTTC
>TRBV10-3|TRBD2|many|TRBJ2-3
CAISESAGGPADTQYF
TGTGCCATCAGTGAGTCAGCGGGGGGGCCAGCAGATACGCAGTATTTT
>TRBV12-3/TRBV12-4|-|-|TRBJ2-7
CASSFLAGSYEQYF
TGTGCCAGCAGTTTCTTGGCAGGGTCCTACGAGCAGTACTTC
>TRBV30|-|-|TRBJ2-2
CAWSVHPSEGFTGELFF
TGTGCCTGGAGTGTACATCCTTCGGAGGGCTTCACCGGGGAGCTGTTTTTT
>TRBV20-1|-|-|TRBJ1-4
CSARVDLPREKLFF
TGCAGTGCTAGAGTGGACTTACCTAGGGAAAAACTGTTTTTT
>TRBV5-5|-|many|TRBJ1-5
CASSRTGHRDQPQHF
TGTGCCAGCAGCCGTACGGGCCATCGCGATCAGCCCCAGCATTTT
>TRBV5-1|-|few|TRBJ2-2
CASSLQAGELFF
TGCGCCAGTAGTCTCCAGGCCGGGGAGCTGTTTTTT
>TRBV10-3|TRBD1|many|TRBJ2-3
CAISNPGTGAGDTQYF
TGTGCCATCAGTAACCCCGGCACAGGGGCTGGGGATACGCAGTATTTT
>TRBV28|TRBD1|-|TRBJ2-5
CATLGQGLGEETQYF
TGTGCCACCTTGGGACAGGGGCTCGGAGAAGAGACCCAGTACTTC
>TRBV20-1|-|few|TRBJ2-3
CSATPGHSTDTQYF
TGCAGTGCTACTCCGGGACACAGCACAGATACGCAGTATTTT
>TRBV29-1|-|-|TRBJ2-7
CSVEKEGSYEQYF
TGCAGCGTTGAAAAGGAGGGGTCCTACGAGCAGTACTTC
>TRBV29-1|-|many|TRBJ1-2
CSVDTNYGYTF
TGCAGCGTTGACACCAACTATGGCTACACCTTC
>TRBV20-1|TRBD1|-|TRBJ2-3
CSARFTGGITDTQYF
TGCAGTGCTAGATTTACAGGGGGGATAACAGATACGCAGTATTTT
>TRBV12-3/TRBV12-4|TRBD1|many|TRBJ2-1
CASSPTRQGLYNEQFF
TGTGCCAGCAGTCCAACGCGACAGGGGTTATACAATGAGCAGTTCTTC
>TRBV20-1|TRBD2|-|TRBJ2-1
CSARELKRGGADEQFF
TGCAGTGCTAGGGAGTTAAAGCGGGGGGGCGCGGATGAGCAGTTCTTC
>TRBV6-1|TRBD1|few|TRBJ2-4
CASSEERRTGRGRNIQYF
TGTGCCAGCAGTGAAGAAAGACGGACAGGACGTGGGAGAAACATTCAGTACTTC
>TRBV20-1|-|few|TRBJ2-6
CSAHGTLPGANVLTF
TGCAGCGCACATGGGACCCTTCCTGGGGCCAACGTCCTGACTTTC
>TRBV20-1|-|few|TRBJ2-3
CSAREPLSWADTQYF
TGCAGTGCTAGAGAACCGCTGTCGTGGGCAGATACGCAGTATTTT
>TRBV6-1|-|few|TRBJ2-3
CASMPSGRSTDTQYF
TGTGCCAGCATGCCCAGCGGGCGTAGCACAGATACGCAGTATTTT
>TRBV5-6|-|many|TRBJ1-5
CASSPRSTGNQPQHF
TGTGCCAGCAGCCCCAGATCCACAGGAAATCAGCCCCAGCATTTT
>TRBV5-1|-|-|TRBJ2-4
CASSFGSRGNIQYF
TGCGCCAGCAGCTTCGGGTCAAGGGGGAACATTCAGTACTTC
>TRBV4-2|-|-|TRBJ2-1
CASSQVGPDNEQFF
TGTGCCAGCAGCCAAGTGGGACCAGACAATGAGCAGTTCTTC
>TRBV2|-|-|TRBJ2-6
CASFQARGANVLTF
TGTGCCAGCTTCCAGGCTCGCGGGGCCAACGTCCTGACTTTC